Sequencing of this TCR beta chain was carried out in a study of blood T cell repertoires in COVID-19. At the level of the study: PBMCs, B-cell-depleted T cells, or T cells provided the cDNA or gDNA that made up the material.

Study processing details: From reference gene primer amplification, estimates of nucleated cell counts were derived. The table came from immunoSEQ multiplex PCR; TCRdb's copy has only in-frame clones and leaves some out. D and trimming were read from the DNA, whereas the V and J calls and clone size are those reported in that table. The table records 210,000 or so clones, over 75% of them present only once. Per germline, CDR1 MNHEY and CDR2 SMNVEV (reference sequence). The CDR3 has 15 amino acids. The ends were cut back, 6 bases at V and 3 bases at J, with 18 bases in the middle. Input material: peripheral blood. The chain carries TRBV27 and TRBJ2-7; TRBD1 might be the D (7 bases). The receptor was isolated from an elderly woman with active or convalescent COVID-19. The CDR3 protein is CASSQEGAGFYEQYF. The DNA for the CDR3 is TGTGCCAGCAGCCAGGAGGGGGCTGGATTCTACGAGCAGTACTTC.